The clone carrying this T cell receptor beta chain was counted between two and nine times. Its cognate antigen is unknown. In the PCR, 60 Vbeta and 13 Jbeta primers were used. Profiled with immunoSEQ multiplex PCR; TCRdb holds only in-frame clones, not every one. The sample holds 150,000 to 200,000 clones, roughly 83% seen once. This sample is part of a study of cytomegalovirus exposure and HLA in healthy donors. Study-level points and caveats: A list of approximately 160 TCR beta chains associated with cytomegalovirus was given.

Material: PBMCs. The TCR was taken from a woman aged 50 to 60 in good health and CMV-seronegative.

CDR3 bases: TGTGCCAGCAGCTTATCGTCACGAGCTCAGCCCCAGCATTTT. Its protein is CASSLSSRAQPQHF. The gene calls are TRBV7-2 and TRBJ1-5, with D uncertain. Germline CDR1 SGHTA, CDR2 FQGNSA. V gave up 2 bases and J gave up 6 bases, with 11 bases separating them. This CDR3 has 14 residues.